This note documents a single T cell receptor (beta chain) sequence. The antigen this receptor binds is unknown. There are no base qualities to consult, and no much larger clone falls within one base. The CDR3 regions of human TCRbeta chains were subjected to immunosequencing. The authors' pipeline ran thus. TCRs in the repertoires were matched against a reference library of SARS-CoV-2-specific TCRs that had been generated with the MIRA antigen-specificity platform. Breadth was defined as the fraction of unique TCRs that were SARS-CoV-2-associated. Depth was defined as the fraction of total T cells that were SARS-CoV-2-associated. Each spike-specific TCR was assigned to its reactive spike region and to a CD4 or CD8 class using the MIRA data. Log10-transformed breadth and depth values were compared by one-way ANOVA with Sidak's multiple comparisons tests. TCRdb mirrors the immuneACCESS table, restricted to in-frame sequences. Some clones are absent from its copies; in checked studies, under half trace to an unresolved V gene, and the reason for the others is unknown. V and J calls and clone size are copied from that table; D and trimming were computed from the DNA. This sample comprises some 170,000 clones, about 88% of them detected only once. 1.6% of the sample lies in the top ten.

The time point label, read with the paper, signifies: baseline before first vaccination. The vaccinee samples were drawn from two UK trials, COV001 and COV002, one of which was a single-blind randomized controlled phase 2/3 trial testing AZD1222 (ChAdOx1 nCoV-19) in healthy adults. For TCRbeta chain sequencing, PBMC samples from trial participants were taken at day 0 and at day 28 after the second dose. This entry belongs to a study of T cell responses to AZD1222 COVID-19 vaccine (dated by TCRdb to the early 2020s). Looking at the study overall: AZD1222 recipients whose second dose came at about 4 weeks and those whose second dose came at about 12 weeks were combined into one group, since spike-specific TCR depth and breadth did not differ between the two schedules. A total of over 230 trial participants underwent TCR sequencing, of whom about 200 had received two doses of AZD1222 and about 25 had received two doses of the MenACWY control vaccine. Trial participants were enrolled by age into 18-55, 56-69 and 70-plus year subgroups, with roughly 150, 30 and 60 TCR-sequenced participants respectively.

The research as a whole found: Most participants were white British and females outnumbered males, and the authors suggested that clonal diversity may have been underestimated. After two AZD1222 doses, spike-specific TCR breadth and depth were significantly higher than at day 0 and than in MenACWY recipients. Conclusions about previously exposed vaccinees are limited because only five to seven AZD1222 recipients were SARS-CoV-2 seropositive at baseline. Reportedly, close to half of the unique spike-specific TCRs recognized epitopes lying outside the regions that are mutated in the B.1.351 and B.1.1.7 variants. Because no day 14 peak-response samples were available, repertoires were characterized only after the peak T cell response. The vaccine-associated CD4 TCRs covered the entire spike protein, and the dominant responses fell in regions 160-218 and 743-854. The 56-69-year group was small, and its depth increase did not reach significance, likely because of low power.

After removal of 0 bases from V and 1 base from J, the junction retains 5 bases not matched to a gene. CDR1 and CDR2 were assigned from the germline V gene (reference sequence) as SGHKS and YYEKEE. The CDR3 goes from the cysteine to the phenylalanine over 16 residues. Only the CDR3 region is kept as DNA, spanning 48 bases read in frame from base 1. The chain employs TRBV5-5 and TRBJ2-5, and 8 junction bases match TRBD2. This specimen was peripheral blood, taken on day 0 of AZD1222 vaccination. This receptor was obtained from an adult in good health. The CDR3: CASSLGSSGFQETQYF. The DNA is as follows: TGTGCCAGCAGCTTGGGATCTAGCGGGTTCCAAGAGACCCAGTACTTC.